The source of this T cell receptor (beta chain) is a study of cytomegalovirus exposure and HLA in healthy donors. Study observations and caveats: The authors reported that TCR beta sequences could predict HLA-A and HLA-B alleles. These predictions were accurate for most subjects in the first cohort.

In this sample, this clone turned up once. Its antigen is unidentified. The PCR contained 60 Vbeta and 13 Jbeta primers. Here immunoSEQ multiplex PCR was the method, and the copy in TCRdb shows in-frame clones only, minus some. The repertoire holds 150,000 to 200,000 clones, around 83% seen once, with 1.7% in the top ten. Sequenced sample: PBMCs. The clonotype originates from a woman younger than 30 in good health and CMV-seronegative.

This CDR3 is CASRSLGGLYNEQFF. In DNA form, the CDR3 reads TGTGCCAGCAGGAGCCTCGGGGGGCTCTACAATGAGCAGTTCTTC. V gene TRBV6-5 combines with J gene TRBJ2-1; tentatively, D is TRBD2 (7 bases). Germline CDR1 and CDR2: MNHEY and SVGAGI. This CDR3 has 15 residues. Trimming removed 6 bases at V and 3 bases at J, with 15 bases between.